The 29 T cell receptor beta chains listed next were all sequenced from one sample in a study of blood T cells in healthy people across ages. For the second PCR, which ran for about 7 to 11 cycles, a sample-barcoded 5' primer and a J-beta primer mix were used. A single record per CDR3 protein comes from TCRdb applying MiXCR to the 5' RACE reads. This sample has 700,000 to 800,000 distinct CDR3 sequences, with around 40% found just once. What was sequenced was blood. The receptor set was obtained from a woman in her fifties or sixties in good health.

V usage is TRBV11-2 and J usage is TRBJ2-4; D remains ambiguous. Germline-derived CDR1 and CDR2 are SGHAT and FQNNGV. The V end was cut by 2 bases, the J end by 1 base, with 15 bases between. This CDR3 comprises 17 residues. The CDR3 spells CASSLLWSTQAKNIQYF. The CDR3 DNA is TGTGCCAGCAGCTTATTATGGTCAACACAGGCCAAAAACATTCAGTACTTC.

The genes are TRBV7-6 and TRBJ2-7; D is ambiguous. Germline V gene lookup returns CDR1 SGHVS and CDR2 FNYEAQ. V lost 3 bases to trimming and J lost 3 bases, with 12 bases between them. The CDR3 loop spans 14 amino acids. The CDR3 protein is CASSLLESNYEQYF. The CDR3 DNA sequence: TGTGCCAGCAGCTTGCTAGAATCGAACTACGAGCAGTACTTC.

This clonotype was detected many times. CDR3 bases: TGTGCCAGCAGCCAAGAGCTAGCGGGAGTCCACGAGCAGTACTTC. Protein product: CASSQELAGVHEQYF. The chain recombines TRBV3-1 with TRBJ2-7, with TRBD2 identical over 10 bases. CDR3 size: 15 residues. CDR1 is LGHDT, CDR2 YNNKEL, per germline (reference sequence). J lost 5 bases, V lost 0 bases, and 4 bases had no gene match.

The gene calls are TRBV12-3 or TRBV12-4 and TRBJ2-5, with 13 nucleotides matching TRBD2. V trimming: 5 bases; J trimming: 5 bases; junction bases outside the gene matches: 8. CDR3 size: 16 residues. The CDR3, as DNA: TGTGCCAGCAGTCCCCGGACTAGCGGGGGATGGGAGACCCAGTACTTC. It codes for CASSPRTSGGWETQYF.

The sample holds a few counts of this clonotype. V and J are TRBV7-2 and TRBJ2-1, with 12 nucleotides matching TRBD2. Trimming took 4 bases from V and 6 from J; bases not matched to a gene: 4. CDR1 SGHTA and CDR2 FQGNSA come from the germline V gene. The CDR3 is 15 residues long. As DNA, the CDR3 is TGTGCCAGCAGCTCGGGACTAGCGGGCCTCAATGAGCAGTTCTTC. It encodes CASSSGLAGLNEQFF.

The gene calls are TRBV20-1 and TRBJ1-2; D is ambiguous. V shed 3 bases and J shed 3 bases, with 11 bases lying between them. The germline V gene encodes CDR1 DFQATT and CDR2 SNEGSKA (reference sequence). The CDR3 is 13 amino acids. CDR3 protein: CSARRGFDYGYTF. CDR3 sequence (DNA): TGCAGTGCTAGGCGGGGTTTTGACTATGGCTACACCTTC.

In its sample, this clonotype was seen a few times. The chain is built from TRBV27 and TRBJ2-1, with D perhaps TRBD1 (5 bases). V was pared by 10 bases and J by 7 bases, with 17 bases between. CDR1 and CDR2 from the germline V gene are MNHEY and SMNVEV (reference sequence). This CDR3 comprises 13 residues. The CDR3 sequence: CATRRLGANEQFF. CDR3 DNA sequence: TGTGCCACCCGCAGGTTAGGGGCAAATGAGCAGTTCTTC.

Only a few counts were recorded for this clonotype. CDR3: CASSQKGSLGDTQYF. CDR3 in DNA: TGTGCCAGCAGCCAGAAGGGAAGCCTTGGGGATACGCAGTATTTT. The chain combines TRBV3-1 with TRBJ2-3, with D hard to call. The CDR3 is 15 residues long. The germline gives CDR1 LGHDT, CDR2 YNNKEL (reference sequence). Trimming stripped 3 bases from V and 6 bases from J, with 16 bases between.

A few counts support this clonotype. The rearrangement joins TRBV20-1 to TRBJ2-6, with a possible D match to TRBD1 (6 bases). In germline, CDR1 is DFQATT, CDR2 SNEGSKA (reference sequence). V lost 6 bases and J lost 2, with 11 bases in between. The CDR3 is 14 residues long. This chain's CDR3 is CSAPQGTGANVLTF. CDR3 coding DNA: TGCAGTGCGCCCCAGGGGACTGGGGCCAACGTCCTGACTTTC.

In this sample, this clonotype turned up a few times. The chain joins TRBV6-5 to TRBJ2-7, with D possibly being TRBD1 (6 bases). This CDR3 region has 14 residues. V gave up 4 bases and J gave up 2 bases, with 12 bases separating them. The germline CDR1 and CDR2 sequences are MNHEY and SVGAGI. The CDR3 region has the DNA TGTGCCAGCAGTTCCAACAGGGTCGCCTACGAGCAGTACTTC. This encodes CASSSNRVAYEQYF.

The rearrangement links TRBV18 to TRBJ2-1; 9 bases align to TRBD1. Judging by the DNA end, TRBJ2-7 fits better; the J call may be wrong. The CDR3 consists of 15 residues. Germline V gene lookup returns CDR1 KGHSH and CDR2 LQKENI. The CDR3 DNA sequence: TGTGCCAGCTCTCTCACAGGGGGCCCGTCTGGGGAGCAGTACTTC. It specifies CASSLTGGPSGEQYF.

This chain uses TRBV7-2 with TRBJ2-3; D perhaps matches TRBD2 (7 bases). Trimming stripped 1 base from V and 2 bases from J, with 16 bases between. CDR1 and CDR2 (germline): SGHTA, FQGNSA. The CDR3 sequence is 17 residues long. As DNA, the CDR3 is TGTGCCAGCAGCTTAGTGGGGGGGGCTACCCCCACAGATACGCAGTATTTT. It is translated as CASSLVGGATPTDTQYF.

This clonotype was detected many times. V gene TRBV3-1 combines with J gene TRBJ2-3; possible D gene TRBD2, 5 bases. The CDR3 length is 13 residues. Germline CDR1 reads LGHDT; CDR2 reads YNNKEL (reference sequence). The germline V and J ends were trimmed by 4 bases and 4 bases, with 9 bases remaining between them. The CDR3 DNA follows: TGTGCCAGCAGCCCCCTCGGGGCAGATACGCAGTATTTT. Translation: CASSPLGADTQYF.

The genes are TRBV7-2 and TRBJ1-1; 8 bases are shared with TRBD1. CDR3 length: 14 residues. The V gene's germline CDR1 is SGHTA and CDR2 FQGNSA. The V segment lost 5 bases and the J segment 0 bases; nucleotides outside the gene matches: 2. The CDR3 DNA reads TGTGCCAGCAGCCGACAGGGGATGAACACTGAAGCTTTCTTT. Amino acids: CASSRQGMNTEAFF.

As regards this clonotype: This may be a read error: a much more frequent sequence differs by one nucleotide. The chain carries TRBV7-2 and TRBJ2-1; 9 bases are a match to TRBD1. Germline-derived CDR1 and CDR2 are SGHTA and FQGNSA. J was trimmed by 6 bases and V by 4 bases; bases with no gene match: 10. CDR3 length: 16 amino acids. The CDR3 here is CASSSRAGQGFNEQFF. Written as DNA, the CDR3 is TGTGCCAGCAGCTCCCGTGCGGGACAGGGTTTCAATGAGCAGTTCTTC.

Comments on this clonotype: At one end the junction does not follow the germline gene, possibly because of a read error. The rearrangement joins TRBV2 to TRBJ2-3; tentatively, D is TRBD1 (6 bases). The V gene's germline CDR1 is SNHLY and CDR2 FYNNEI. The CDR3 totals 14 residues. The CDR3 DNA reads as TGTGTCAGCAGTGACAGGCAGGGCACAGATACGCAGTATTTT. Translating gives CVSSDRQGTDTQYF.

This clonotype was seen repeatedly, ten times or more. This chain joins TRBV7-9 and TRBJ2-3, with D unclear. CDR3 length equals 13 residues. Germline-derived CDR1 and CDR2 are SEHNR and FQNEAQ (reference sequence). V was trimmed by 8 bases and J by 3 bases, leaving 12 bases between them. CDR3 bases: TGTGCCAGCGGCCGACCCCAAACAGATACGCAGTATTTT. Amino acids: CASGRPQTDTQYF.

The chain joins TRBV20-1 to TRBJ2-2, with a possible D match to TRBD2 (6 bases). The CDR3 is made up of 17 amino acids. The ends were cut back, 0 bases at V and 4 bases at J, with 18 bases in the middle. Germline V lookup: CDR1 DFQATT, CDR2 SNEGSKA (reference sequence). This CDR3 is CSARDPRTKGGTGELFF. The CDR3 nucleotides are TGCAGTGCTAGAGATCCTAGGACCAAGGGAGGCACCGGGGAGCTGTTTTTT.

This chain connects TRBV20-1 to TRBJ2-5, with 7 bases that match TRBD1. V was clipped by 3 bases and J by 5 bases; unmatched bases: 6. The CDR3 is 13 amino acids. Germline CDR1 is DFQATT and CDR2 is SNEGSKA (reference sequence). CDR3 sequence: CSARRQGSETQYF. CDR3 in DNA: TGCAGTGCTAGGCGACAGGGCTCGGAGACCCAGTACTTC.

The CDR3 nucleotides are TGCGCCAGCAGCCAAACTAGCGGGACCCAAGAGACCCAGTACTTC. This codes for CASSQTSGTQETQYF. The chain recombines TRBV4-3 with TRBJ2-5; 10 bases align to TRBD2. This CDR3 is 15 amino acids long. In germline, CDR1 is LGHNA, CDR2 YSLEER. After removal of 2 bases from V and 1 base from J, the junction contained 1 base not matched to a gene.

The V gene is TRBV12-3 or TRBV12-4, the J gene TRBJ2-6; D tentatively reads TRBD1 or TRBD2 (5 bases each). This CDR3 is built from 16 residues. Trimming shortened V by 6 bases and J by 4 bases, and 16 bases separated the two germline ends. In nucleotides, the CDR3 is TGTGCCAGCAGCCTCGGGACCTATACGGGGGCCAACGTCCTGACTTTC. It encodes CASSLGTYTGANVLTF.

The rearrangement links TRBV28 to TRBJ2-7; TRBD1 matches at 10 bases. Unmatched junction bases numbered 2, after V lost 4 bases and J lost 5 bases. Germline V gives CDR1 MDHEN, CDR2 SYDVKM. The CDR3 spans 13 residues. CDR3 sequence (DNA): TGTGCCAGCAGTTGGGACAGGGGTAACGAGCAGTACTTC. It specifies CASSWDRGNEQYF.

The CDR3 bases are TGTGCCAGCAGTTTTGGACTAGCGGGGGGGAAGGAGCAGTTCTTC. Translation: CASSFGLAGGKEQFF. The chain has TRBV12-3 or TRBV12-4 and TRBJ2-1, with 15 bases that match TRBD2. V gave up 3 bases and J gave up 10 bases; unmatched junction bases: 4. The CDR3 is made up of 15 amino acids.

The V call is TRBV6-1, the J call TRBJ1-2; D is perhaps TRBD1 (5 bases). The CDR3 has 14 residues. CDR1 is MNHNS, CDR2 SASEGT, per germline. V gave up 2 bases and J gave up 5 bases, with 12 bases separating them. The CDR3 nucleotides read TGTGCCAGCAGTGAATTGGGGCTAGGATATGGCTACACCTTC. It encodes CASSELGLGYGYTF.

This clonotype came up a few times. The chain has TRBV6-2 or TRBV6-3 and TRBJ2-7; 7 bases fit TRBD1. Germline V gene lookup returns CDR1 MNHEY and CDR2 SVGEGT. The V gene end was trimmed by 2 bases and the J gene end by 3 bases; junction bases not matched to a gene: 4. The CDR3 runs 14 residues. The chain's CDR3 is CASSYRTGNYEQYF. DNA for the CDR3: TGTGCCAGCAGTTACCGGACAGGAAACTACGAGCAGTACTTC.

This clonotype was seen more than once but under ten times. The chain employs TRBV20-1 and TRBJ1-5; D uncertain. CDR1 and CDR2 (germline): DFQATT, SNEGSKA (reference sequence). The CDR3 extends over 12 amino acids. V dropped 3 bases and J dropped 4 bases, with 7 bases sitting between them. This CDR3 reads CSARKGNQPQHF. The CDR3 DNA reads TGCAGTGCTAGGAAAGGAAATCAGCCCCAGCATTTT.

The V and J genes are TRBV7-9 and TRBJ2-1, with 13 bases lining up with TRBD2. CDR1 and CDR2 (germline): SEHNR, FQNEAQ (reference sequence). CDR3 size: 16 residues. V trimming: 3 bases; J trimming: 8 bases; junction bases outside the gene matches: 7. The CDR3 DNA is TGTGCCAGCAGCTTCCCGTGGACTAGCGGGGGAGATGAGCAGTTCTTC. This encodes CASSFPWTSGGDEQFF.

V usage is TRBV9 and J usage is TRBJ2-5; 12 nucleotides align to TRBD2. CDR3 length equals 14 residues. The junction had 0 bases not matched to a gene; V was cut back by 1 base and J by 5 bases. The V gene's germline CDR1 is SGDLS and CDR2 YYNGEE. In nucleotides, the CDR3 is TGTGCCAGCAGCGTACTAGCGGGGGGGGAGACCCAGTACTTC. Protein sequence: CASSVLAGGETQYF.

The chain is built from TRBV2 and TRBJ1-2; no reliable D call. Germline CDR1 reads SNHLY; CDR2 reads FYNNEI. Between the trimmed V and J ends, which lost 1 base and 3 bases, there was a span of 6 bases. The CDR3 has 13 residues. In DNA, the CDR3 is TGTGCCAGCAGTGAAGGGGAGGACTATGGCTACACCTTC. It specifies CASSEGEDYGYTF.